The 21 T cell receptor beta chains listed next were all sequenced from one sample in a study of cytomegalovirus exposure and HLA in healthy donors. PCR amplification relied on 60 Vbeta primers (plus 13 Jbeta primers). Assay: immunoSEQ multiplex PCR; the TCRdb copy retains only in-frame clones and omits some. The repertoire holds 120,000 to 150,000 clones, with about 80% as singletons. Sequencing was performed on PBMCs. The source is a woman aged 30 to 39 in good health and CMV-seronegative.

This clone was recorded a few times. V and J are TRBV7-2 and TRBJ2-5; TRBD1 might be the D (7 bases). Germline V lookup: CDR1 SGHTA, CDR2 FQGNSA. Deletions cut 5 bases from V and 7 bases from J, with 26 bases between. This CDR3 spans 17 amino acids. In DNA, the CDR3 is TGTGCCAGCAGCCTGACAGGGAAGGCGCGGGGCGGGGTGACCCAGTACTTC. It specifies CASSLTGKARGGVTQYF. Filled out from reference TRBV7-2 and TRBJ2-5, the complete variable domain reads GAGVSQSPSNKVTEKGKDVELRCDPISGHTALYWYRQSLGQGLEFLIYFQGNSAPDKSGLPSDRFSAERTGGSVSTLTIQRTQQEDSAVYLCASSLTGKARGGVTQYFGPGTRLLVL.

The rearrangement links TRBV14 to TRBJ2-1; maybe TRBD1 (6 bases). The CDR3 is made up of 14 amino acids. Deletions cut 1 base from V and 6 bases from J, with 10 bases between. Germline assignment: CDR1 SGHDN and CDR2 FVKESK. The CDR3, as DNA: TGTGCCAGCAGCCAAGTACAGGGATCCAATGAGCAGTTCTTC. Translating it yields CASSQVQGSNEQFF. Filled out from reference TRBV14 and TRBJ2-1, the complete variable domain reads EAGVTQFPSHSVIEKGQTVTLRCDPISGHDNLYWYRRVMGKEIKFLLHFVKESKQDESGMPNNRFLAERTGGTYSTLKVQPAELEDSGVYFCASSQVQGSNEQFFGPGTRLTVL.

The chain's CDR3 is CASSYSREKGRTEAFF. The CDR3 nucleotides are TGTGCCAGCAGTTACTCCCGGGAGAAGGGGAGGACTGAAGCTTTCTTT. The genes are TRBV6-5 and TRBJ1-1; tentatively, D is TRBD1 (5 bases). The CDR3 length is 16 residues. V shed 0 bases and J shed 5 bases, with 16 bases lying between them. Germline V gene sequence: CDR1 MNHEY, CDR2 SVGAGI.

This sequence joins TRBV7-3 and TRBJ2-1; 8 bases are shared with TRBD2. Germline CDR1 is SGHTA and CDR2 is FQGTGA. V shed 2 bases, J shed 3 bases, and the junction held 6 bases outside the gene matches. The CDR3 spans 16 residues. The CDR3 DNA reads TGTGCCAGCAGCTTACGGGGGGGGGAACTCTACAATGAGCAGTTCTTC. Amino acid sequence: CASSLRGGELYNEQFF.

V usage is TRBV19 and J usage is TRBJ1-3, with D unclear. Trimming took 4 bases from V and 4 from J, leaving 2 bases between them. From germline, CDR1 is LNHDA and CDR2 SQIVND (reference sequence). The CDR3 sequence is 11 residues long. DNA for the CDR3: TGTGCCAGTAGTACGGGAAACACCATATATTTT. Translation: CASSTGNTIYF.

The rearrangement joins TRBV5-8 to TRBJ1-6; D might be TRBD1 (6 bases). V lost 0 bases, J lost 7 bases, and 14 bases lay in between. The CDR3 is 16 residues long. The V gene's germline CDR1 is SGHTS and CDR2 YDEGEE. The CDR3 region has the DNA TGTGCCAGCAGCTTGGCCACGGGACACCTAAATTCACCCCTCCACTTT. Its protein product is CASSLATGHLNSPLHF. The whole variable domain, filled in from reference TRBV5-8 and TRBJ1-6, reads EAGVTQSPTHLIKTRGQQATLRCSPISGHTSVYWYQQALGLGLQFLLWYDEGEERNRGNFPPRFSGRQFPNYSSELNVNALELEDSALYLCASSLATGHLNSPLHFGNGTRLTVT.

The V and J genes are TRBV4-1 and TRBJ2-7; D remains ambiguous. Germline lookup yields CDR1 MGHRA and CDR2 YSYEKL. V lost 0 bases and J 2 bases, leaving 11 bases between the germline ends. CDR3 length: 15 residues. The CDR3 region has the DNA TGCGCCAGCAGCCAAGAAGAGTCTACCACCTACGAGCAGTACTTC. Its protein is CASSQEESTTYEQYF.

The chain couples TRBV11-3 to TRBJ2-7; D is perhaps TRBD1 (6 bases). Trimming left V 5 bases short and J 5 bases short, with 10 bases between. Germline V gives CDR1 SGHNT, CDR2 YENEEA. The CDR3 runs to 12 residues. The CDR3 here is CASSRTDNEQYF. In DNA, the CDR3 is TGTGCCAGCAGCAGGACAGATAACGAGCAGTACTTC.

The chain is built from TRBV5-1 and TRBJ2-7; maybe TRBD2 (5 bases). Germline V lookup: CDR1 SGHRS, CDR2 YFSETQ. This CDR3 comprises 18 residues. The ends were cut back, 3 bases at V and 5 bases at J, with 27 bases in the middle. CDR3 bases: TGCGCCAGCAGCTCTGGCCAGGAGGCAAGGGTGATTCGGGACGAGCAGTACTTC. Its protein is CASSSGQEARVIRDEQYF.

With regard to this clone: Additional DNA sequences in this sample encode the identical CDR3. The CDR3 nucleotides are TGTGCCAGTAGCCCATCCGGGACAGGGGTGAATGAGCAGTTCTTC. Protein product: CASSPSGTGVNEQFF. V gene TRBV5-6 combines with J gene TRBJ2-1, with 10 bases that match TRBD1. The CDR3 spans 15 residues. V trimming: 8 bases; J trimming: 7 bases; junction bases outside the gene matches: 12. Per germline, CDR1 SGHDT and CDR2 YYEEEE.

The CDR3 loop is CASSYSPTAWGEQFF. CDR3 bases: TGTGCCAGCAGTTACTCCCCGACAGCCTGGGGTGAGCAGTTCTTC. The genes are TRBV6-5 and TRBJ2-1, with a possible D match to TRBD1 (5 bases). The length of the CDR3 is 15 residues. The V gene's germline CDR1 is MNHEY and CDR2 SVGAGI. V lost 0 bases, J lost 9 bases, and 15 bases lay in between.

The chain joins TRBV5-6 to TRBJ2-2, with 7 nucleotides matching TRBD2. The CDR3 is made up of 16 amino acids. Germline assignment: CDR1 SGHDT and CDR2 YYEEEE. J lost 3 bases, V lost 4 bases, and 9 bases had no gene match. This CDR3 is CASSRTSDRDTGELFF. CDR3 DNA: TGTGCCAGCAGCCGGACTAGTGACAGAGACACCGGGGAGCTGTTTTTT.

The rearrangement links TRBV6-5 to TRBJ2-5, with TRBD1 matching 9 bases. V was pared by 5 bases and J by 2 bases, with 6 bases of the junction left unmatched. The CDR3 extends over 15 amino acids. The V gene's germline CDR1 is MNHEY and CDR2 SVGAGI. CDR3 DNA: TGTGCCAGCAGTACCGGGACAGGGATACAAGAGACCCAGTACTTC. This codes for CASSTGTGIQETQYF.

The V and J genes are TRBV5-6 and TRBJ2-7, with D possibly being TRBD1 (5 bases). Germline V gene lookup returns CDR1 SGHDT and CDR2 YYEEEE. V was trimmed by 2 bases and J by 3 bases, leaving 9 bases between them. The CDR3 covers 13 residues. CDR3 nucleotides: TGTGCCAGCAGCTTCATAAGGGGCTACGAGCAGTACTTC. It codes for CASSFIRGYEQYF.

The V gene is TRBV29-1, the J gene TRBJ1-2; D remains ambiguous. The germline gives CDR1 SQVTM, CDR2 ANQGSEA. Trimming removed 3 bases from V and 0 bases from J, with 5 bases in between. CDR3 length: 12 amino acids. This CDR3 is CSVDSANYGYTF. The DNA for the CDR3 is TGCAGCGTTGACTCAGCTAACTATGGCTACACCTTC.

This clone was seen more than once but under ten times. The chain links TRBV12-5 to TRBJ1-1, with TRBD1 as a possible D gene (5 bases). Trimming took 0 bases from V and 1 from J, leaving 9 bases between them. This CDR3 region has 15 residues. Per the germline V gene, CDR1 is LGHNT and CDR2 is FRNRAP. This chain's CDR3 is CASGLVHGQNTEAFF. The DNA for the CDR3 is TGTGCTAGTGGTTTGGTTCATGGACAGAACACTGAAGCTTTCTTT.

The chain carries TRBV11-2 and TRBJ1-1, with D possibly matching TRBD1 (6 bases). The CDR3 sequence is 15 residues long. The V end was cut by 5 bases, the J end by 0 bases, with 13 bases between. Germline V gene sequence: CDR1 SGHAT, CDR2 FQNNGV. As DNA, the CDR3 is TGTGCCAGCAGCCCAGGACAGTTCTTGAACACTGAAGCTTTCTTT. It codes for CASSPGQFLNTEAFF.

The chain employs TRBV7-2 and TRBJ1-1, with 9 positions matching TRBD1. The CDR3 runs to 13 residues. CDR1 SGHTA and CDR2 FQGNSA come from the germline V gene. Trimming removed 7 bases from V and 3 bases from J; junction bases left unmatched: 3. The CDR3 nucleotides are TGTGCCAGCAACGGACAGGGGTACACTGAAGCTTTCTTT. Translation gives CASNGQGYTEAFF.

The chain is built from TRBV5-6 and TRBJ1-4, with D uncertain. Between the trimmed V and J ends, which lost 2 bases and 7 bases, there was a span of 12 bases. Germline CDR1 and CDR2: SGHDT and YYEEEE. The CDR3 loop spans 14 amino acids. CDR3 loop: CASSFWRVAEKLFF. In nucleotides, the CDR3 is TGTGCCAGCAGCTTCTGGAGGGTCGCTGAAAAACTGTTTTTT.

The chain recombines TRBV6-1 with TRBJ2-7; 8 bases are a match to TRBD1. Germline V gene sequence: CDR1 MNHNS, CDR2 SASEGT. V dropped 6 bases and J dropped 6; count of bases not matched to a gene: 10. The CDR3 loop spans 14 amino acids. CDR3 bases: TGTGCCAGCAGCGCCGGGACAGGCATGTTCGAGCAGTACTTC. Protein sequence: CASSAGTGMFEQYF.

About this clone: A junction boundary mismatches the germline segment, possibly from a read error. The genes are TRBV19 and TRBJ1-4, with 10 bases that match TRBD1. CDR3 length: 14 residues. Germline V lookup: CDR1 LNHDA, CDR2 SQIVND (reference sequence). CDR3 sequence reads: CASSLDRGHEKLFF. The CDR3 DNA reads as TGTGCCAGTAGTCTAGACAGGGGGCACGAAAAACTGTTTTTT.